The 21 T cell receptor beta chains given below trace back to one sample, sequenced in a study of T cell changes during pregnancy in multiple sclerosis. The data were produced by immunoSEQ multiplex PCR, yet TCRdb's version contains in-frame clones alone and is incomplete. The table includes roughly 57,000 clones, around 92% detected once. The sequences come from CD4+ T cells from peripheral blood mononuclear cells, collected after pregnancy. The receptors come from a female donor with multiple sclerosis, enrolled in a pregnancy study.

This chain connects TRBV7-2 to TRBJ1-2; no definite D call. Germline assignment: CDR1 SGHTA and CDR2 FQGNSA. The CDR3 totals 14 residues. V lost 1 base and J 4 bases, leaving 10 bases between the germline ends. The CDR3 here is CASSLVSGSYGYTF. The DNA for the CDR3 is TGTGCCAGCAGCTTAGTTTCTGGCAGCTATGGCTACACCTTC.

The chain uses TRBV25-1 and TRBJ2-5, with TRBD2 matching 13 bases. The CDR3 is made up of 16 amino acids. Germline V lookup: CDR1 MGHDK, CDR2 SYGVNS. V shed 2 bases and J 7 bases; nucleotides not matched to a gene: 7. CDR3 bases: TGTGCCAGCAGTGAAACTAGCGGGGGGGCCGTTTGGACCCAGTACTTC. Amino acid sequence: CASSETSGGAVWTQYF.

This chain uses TRBV25-1 with TRBJ2-7, with 9 bases matching TRBD1. The junction had 14 bases not matched to a gene; V was cut back by 4 bases and J by 4 bases. The CDR3 extends over 17 amino acids. Germline V gene data show CDR1 as MGHDK and CDR2 as SYGVNS. The CDR3: CASSGDTPGTGFYEQYF. CDR3 DNA: TGTGCCAGCAGTGGGGATACCCCCGGGACAGGGTTTTACGAGCAGTACTTC.

The chain links TRBV2 to TRBJ2-7; 7 bases line up with TRBD1. This CDR3 has 14 residues. Germline CDR1 SNHLY, CDR2 FYNNEI. Trimming at V came to 7 bases and at J to 1 base, leaving 7 bases not matched to a gene. The CDR3 region is CASTDRVRSYEQYF. The CDR3, as DNA: TGTGCCAGCACTGACAGGGTACGATCCTACGAGCAGTACTTC.

The V and J genes are TRBV5-8 and TRBJ2-1; the match to TRBD2 covers 13 bases. Germline V gene data show CDR1 as SGHTS and CDR2 as YDEGEE. Germline trimming cut 3 bases from V and 4 bases from J; bases unmatched to any gene: 7. The CDR3 has 17 amino acids. The CDR3 here is CASSSGLAGRFYNEQFF. The DNA of the CDR3 is TGTGCCAGCAGCTCGGGACTAGCGGGAAGGTTTTACAATGAGCAGTTCTTC.

The J gene is TRBJ1-2, the V gene TRBV18, with 11 bases matching TRBD1. The V gene's germline CDR1 is KGHSH and CDR2 LQKENI. The V segment lost 3 bases and the J segment 3 bases; nucleotides outside the gene matches: 3. CDR3 length: 15 amino acids. Here the CDR3 DNA reads TGTGCCAGCTCACCGTGGACAGGGGGCGACTATGGCTACACCTTC. This codes for CASSPWTGGDYGYTF.

J is TRBJ1-6 and V is TRBV7-2, with D maybe TRBD1 (5 bases). The CDR3 covers 16 residues. Trimming stripped 3 bases from V and 7 bases from J, with 16 bases between. The germline CDR1 and CDR2 sequences are SGHTA and FQGNSA. The CDR3 region is CASSFGRGKGNSPLHF. The CDR3 region has the DNA TGTGCCAGCAGCTTCGGTAGGGGAAAAGGGAATTCACCCCTCCACTTT. Combining the CDR3 with reference TRBV7-2 and TRBJ1-6 gives the whole variable domain GAGVSQSPSNKVTEKGKDVELRCDPISGHTALYWYRQSLGQGLEFLIYFQGNSAPDKSGLPSDRFSAERTGGSVSTLTIQRTQQEDSAVYLCASSFGRGKGNSPLHFGNGTRLTVT.

The chain has TRBV6-5 and TRBJ2-6; 7 bases align to TRBD1. There are 15 residues in the CDR3. Germline loops: CDR1 MNHEY, CDR2 SVGAGI. The V segment lost 10 bases and the J segment 2 bases; nucleotides outside the gene matches: 8. CDR3 residues: CATQTGLAGANVLTF. CDR3 DNA sequence: TGTGCCACCCAGACAGGGCTCGCTGGGGCCAACGTCCTGACTTTC.

The V and J genes are TRBV7-3 and TRBJ2-1, with 10 bases identical to TRBD1. The V gene's germline CDR1 is SGHTA and CDR2 FQGTGA. With 4 bases clipped from V and 9 bases from J, the junction kept 3 bases outside the gene matches. The CDR3 totals 13 residues. CDR3 sequence: CASSSDRGGEQFF. CDR3 coding DNA: TGTGCCAGCAGCTCGGACAGGGGGGGTGAGCAGTTCTTC.

The chain employs TRBV15 and TRBJ2-1; D is uncertain. Germline V gene sequence: CDR1 LNHNV, CDR2 YYDKDF (reference sequence). The CDR3 extends over 13 amino acids. Trimming removed 6 bases at V and 2 bases at J, with 8 bases between. The CDR3 spells CATSETAYNEQFF. The CDR3 DNA is TGTGCCACCAGTGAAACTGCCTACAATGAGCAGTTCTTC.

The V call is TRBV2, the J call TRBJ1-1, with D possibly being TRBD1 (6 bases). The CDR3 extends over 13 amino acids. Germline V gene data show CDR1 as SNHLY and CDR2 as FYNNEI. The V end lost 6 bases, the J end lost 4 bases, and 12 bases lay between the germline ends. The CDR3 DNA reads TGTGCCAGCAGGGCTACAGGGCCCACTGAAGCTTTCTTT. Residues: CASRATGPTEAFF.

The gene calls are TRBV7-2 and TRBJ2-7, with D perhaps matching TRBD2 (6 bases). The CDR3 runs to 14 residues. V lost 5 bases and J lost 6, with 17 bases in between. From germline, CDR1 is SGHTA and CDR2 FQGNSA. CDR3 DNA sequence: TGTGCCAGCAGCCCGTCCGGAGGGATCGTCGAGCAGTACTTC. Its translation: CASSPSGGIVEQYF.

The chain is built from TRBV7-9 and TRBJ1-5; 8 bases are shared with TRBD1. The CDR3 totals 14 residues. Germline V gene data show CDR1 as SEHNR and CDR2 as FQNEAQ (reference sequence). J was trimmed by 6 bases and V by 5 bases; bases with no gene match: 6. CDR3 protein: CASSADRVAQPQHF. The DNA for the CDR3 is TGTGCCAGCAGCGCGGACAGGGTGGCTCAGCCCCAGCATTTT.

V gene TRBV4-3 combines with J gene TRBJ1-6, with 8 bases identical to TRBD1. Germline lookup yields CDR1 LGHNA and CDR2 YSLEER. The length of the CDR3 is 16 residues. V shed 0 bases, J shed 10 bases, and the junction held 8 bases outside the gene matches. CDR3 DNA sequence: TGCGCCAGCAGCCAAGATAGGTGGGACAGGTTCTCACCCCTCCACTTT. It encodes CASSQDRWDRFSPLHF.

This chain connects TRBV15 to TRBJ2-1, with D possibly matching TRBD2 (6 bases). There are 17 residues in the CDR3. V lost 3 bases, J lost 2 bases, and 17 bases lay in between. The germline gives CDR1 LNHNV, CDR2 YYDKDF (reference sequence). The CDR3: CATSSQRGGTTYNEQFF. CDR3 DNA: TGTGCCACCAGCAGCCAACGGGGCGGGACGACCTACAATGAGCAGTTCTTC.

V usage is TRBV6-5 and J usage is TRBJ1-2, with 9 nucleotides matching TRBD1. Trimming removed 6 bases from V and 7 bases from J; junction bases left unmatched: 6. CDR3 length: 13 residues. From germline, CDR1 is MNHEY and CDR2 SVGAGI. The CDR3 DNA reads as TGTGCCAGCAGCCGAGACAGGGGGTTTGGCTACACCTTC. Translated: CASSRDRGFGYTF.

The CDR3 DNA reads TGTGCCAGTAGTATACAGGGAGATACGCAGTATTTT. This sequence encodes CASSIQGDTQYF. The chain is built from TRBV19 and TRBJ2-3, with D possibly matching TRBD1 (5 bases). The CDR3 is 12 amino acids. V lost 2 bases and J lost 5, with 5 bases in between. Germline values: CDR1 LNHDA, CDR2 SQIVND (reference sequence).

The chain employs TRBV7-2 and TRBJ2-7, with a weak D call TRBD1 (6 bases). The ends were cut back, 3 bases at V and 9 bases at J, with 24 bases in the middle. Germline lookup yields CDR1 SGHTA and CDR2 FQGNSA. CDR3 length equals 16 residues. As DNA, the CDR3 is TGTGCCAGCAGCTTTTCTGGTCCCTGGGAGCGAGGGGGGCAGTACTTC. The encoded protein is CASSFSGPWERGGQYF.

V is TRBV11-2 and J is TRBJ1-3; no clear D gene. CDR1 and CDR2 (germline): SGHAT, FQNNGV. CDR3 length: 17 residues. Trimming removed 0 bases from V and 3 bases from J, with 15 bases in between. DNA of the CDR3: TGTGCCAGCAGCTTAGAGGTACTCCCGTTCGGTGGAAACACCATATATTTT. Protein product: CASSLEVLPFGGNTIYF.

The chain uses TRBV5-1 and TRBJ1-4; D possibly corresponds to TRBD1 (5 bases). V dropped 4 bases and J dropped 7 bases, with 14 bases sitting between them. Germline V gene data show CDR1 as SGHRS and CDR2 as YFSETQ. CDR3 length: 14 residues. CDR3 sequence: CASSMGQGSEKLFF. CDR3 sequence (DNA): TGCGCCAGCAGCATGGGGCAGGGAAGTGAAAAACTGTTTTTT.

V gene TRBV30 combines with J gene TRBJ1-2, with D possibly being TRBD1 (6 bases). Germline V gives CDR1 GTSNPN, CDR2 SVGIG (reference sequence). Trimming stripped 1 base from V and 7 bases from J, with 10 bases between. The CDR3 has 12 residues. The CDR3 DNA follows: TGTGCCTGGAGTGGAGGGGGTCTTGGCTACACCTTC. This gives the protein CAWSGGGLGYTF.